Listed below are T cell receptor beta chains from one sample, sequenced in a study of shared clonotypes between healthy human individuals. Libraries were prepared by immunoSEQ multiplex PCR; TCRdb keeps only in-frame clonotypes and omits some of them. The sample holds about 1.5 million clones, 95% to 99% seen once. What was sequenced was naive CD4+ T cells sorted from blood. These TCRs come from a man aged 25-45 years in good health. Both conserved end residues are trimmed from each CDR3. The D gene is left open where the match is weak. Not every row has a clone size; where given, it reads once, few, many or a size class.

V gene: TRBV4-3; clone size: -; D gene: -; CDR3 protein: ASSQPPVKGLTGELF
V gene: TRBV29-1; clone size: -; D gene: -; CDR3 protein: SSFYRQGETQY
V gene: TRBV7-9; clone size: -; D gene: -; CDR3 protein: ASSFVGVSGTERDTQY
V gene: TRBV19; clone size: -; D gene: -; CDR3 protein: ASSIGRGDYEQY
V gene: TRBV5-4; clone size: -; D gene: TRBD2; CDR3 protein: ASSSGLAGPPSSNEQF
V gene: TRBV28; clone size: -; D gene: -; CDR3 protein: ASRRGSYEQY
V gene: TRBV11-2; clone size: -; D gene: -; CDR3 protein: ASTHPWGKNIQY
V gene: TRBV30; clone size: -; D gene: -; CDR3 protein: AWSEWDTEAF
V gene: TRBV14; clone size: -; D gene: -; CDR3 protein: ASSLSGAFYGYT
V gene: TRBV2; clone size: -; D gene: -; CDR3 protein: ASRHARGRAF
V gene: TRBV4-1; clone size: -; D gene: TRBD2; CDR3 protein: ASSQDVSGSVEDTQY
V gene: TRBV10-2; clone size: -; D gene: TRBD2; CDR3 protein: ASSGDSGGIPYNEQF
V gene: TRBV7-6; clone size: -; D gene: -; CDR3 protein: ASSPLYNEQF
V gene: TRBV5-1; clone size: -; D gene: TRBD2; CDR3 protein: ASSFTSGIDEQY
V gene: TRBV19; clone size: -; D gene: TRBD1; CDR3 protein: ASSTLDRGGSNQPQH
V gene: TRBV28; clone size: -; D gene: -; CDR3 protein: ASSLLGHNYQPQH
V gene: TRBV19; clone size: -; D gene: -; CDR3 protein: ASNLHTGGQNQPQH
V gene: TRBV4-1; clone size: -; D gene: TRBD1; CDR3 protein: ASSLEGQDLRGNIQY
V gene: TRBV5-1; clone size: -; D gene: -; CDR3 protein: ASSLEEEDEKLF
V gene: TRBV19; clone size: -; D gene: -; CDR3 protein: ASSNPPRYEQY
V gene: TRBV18; clone size: -; D gene: -; CDR3 protein: ASSPTSSSSYNEQF
V gene: TRBV7-9; clone size: -; D gene: TRBD2; CDR3 protein: ASSSWTSGNNEQF
V gene: TRBV7-9; clone size: -; D gene: TRBD2; CDR3 protein: ASSRTSGSADTQY
V gene: TRBV2; clone size: -; D gene: TRBD1; CDR3 protein: ASSPGQAYNNEQF
V gene: TRBV28; clone size: -; D gene: -; CDR3 protein: ASSVSQGRDALMRQY
V gene: TRBV10-2; clone size: -; D gene: -; CDR3 protein: ASSERGPETGELF
V gene: TRBV15; clone size: -; D gene: -; CDR3 protein: ATSRRLRDTSSYEQY
V gene: TRBV5-1; clone size: once; D gene: TRBD2; CDR3 protein: ASSEGLAELNTQY
V gene: TRBV15; clone size: -; D gene: TRBD1; CDR3 protein: ATSSGQLGTGVGNQPQH
V gene: TRBV9; clone size: -; D gene: -; CDR3 protein: ASSVDPGNSYNEQF
V gene: TRBV5-1; clone size: once; D gene: TRBD1; CDR3 protein: ASSIPTGMNTEAF
V gene: TRBV5-3; clone size: -; D gene: -; CDR3 protein: ARSLMTAAEDTQY
V gene: TRBV25-1; clone size: -; D gene: -; CDR3 protein: ASSGYQLGETQY
V gene: TRBV27; clone size: -; D gene: -; CDR3 protein: ASSSGAGVYNEQF
V gene: TRBV10-3; clone size: -; D gene: TRBD2; CDR3 protein: ASGERETYEQY
V gene: TRBV9; clone size: -; D gene: -; CDR3 protein: ASSVEGRDREKLF
V gene: TRBV6-1; clone size: -; D gene: -; CDR3 protein: ASSWGPDTGELF
V gene: TRBV2; clone size: -; D gene: -; CDR3 protein: ASLGTAFTDTQY
V gene: TRBV28; clone size: -; D gene: TRBD2; CDR3 protein: ASSFGAGGPYEQY
V gene: TRBV6-1; clone size: -; D gene: -; CDR3 protein: ASSEIGTVKLTEAF
V gene: TRBV5-1; clone size: -; D gene: TRBD1; CDR3 protein: ASSLAGTVYEQY
V gene: TRBV11-2; clone size: -; D gene: -; CDR3 protein: ASSPRGTSPLANEKLF
V gene: TRBV7-2; clone size: -; D gene: TRBD1; CDR3 protein: ASSSDRGVRAQH